This T cell receptor beta chain originates from a study of tumor and adjacent non-tumor tissue in lung cancer. Study conclusions and caveats: In normal lung, the top 100 clones were significantly more dominant than in tumor.

TCRbeta libraries were built with three rounds of nested PCR, modified from ARM-PCR. TCRdb ran MiXCR on the multiplex PCR reads and lists one entry per CDR3 protein. The data show 75,000 to 80,000 distinct CDR3 sequences, with 76% seen just once and under 50% held by the top ten. With regard to this clonotype: Its matching antigen is unknown. Sequence at one end of the junction differs from germline and may be a read error.

CDR1 is SQVTM, CDR2 ANQGSEA, per germline. The CDR3 sequence is 12 residues long. No cell sorting was done before RNA was extracted from the tissue. The normal lung tissue was taken more than 3 cm from the tumor edge. Sequenced sample: distant non-tumor lung tissue. This clonotype was sampled from a man aged 65 to 85 with non-small cell lung cancer. The chain is built from TRBV29-1 and TRBJ2-7; D is perhaps TRBD1 or TRBD2 (5 bases each). CDR3 nucleotide sequence: TGCAGCGCCTGTGGGACGAACCGCGAGCAATACTTC. Translation gives CSACGTNREQYF.